The 14 T cell receptor beta chains below were found in one sample sequenced in a study of cytomegalovirus exposure and HLA in healthy donors. The PCR used 60 Vbeta and 13 Jbeta primers. Clones were read by immunoSEQ multiplex PCR, and TCRdb kept only the in-frame ones, dropping some. The sample data list about 96,000 clones. The sequencing input was PBMCs. The receptors originated from a woman under 40 in good health and CMV-seronegative.

V gene TRBV7-9 combines with J gene TRBJ1-1, with D hard to call. CDR1 and CDR2 from the germline V gene are SEHNR and FQNEAQ (reference sequence). The CDR3 has 12 amino acids. Trimming removed 5 bases from V and 4 bases from J, with 8 bases in between. CDR3 bases: TGTGCCAGCAGCCATACAAGCACTGAAGCTTTCTTT. Translated, it gives CASSHTSTEAFF.

The J gene is TRBJ2-3, the V gene TRBV7-3, with TRBD2 identical over 12 bases. The CDR3 is 16 amino acids. Trimming at V came to 4 bases and at J to 2 bases, leaving 4 bases not matched to a gene. Germline assignment: CDR1 SGHTA and CDR2 FQGTGA. CDR3 in DNA: TGTGCCAGCAGCTCCGGACTAGCGGGATTCACAGATACGCAGTATTTT. As protein: CASSSGLAGFTDTQYF.

Turning to this clone: A read error may produce the germline difference seen at one junction end. This sequence joins TRBV2 and TRBJ1-1; D perhaps matches TRBD1 (6 bases). CDR3 size: 15 residues. Per germline, CDR1 SNHLY and CDR2 FYNNEI. In DNA, the CDR3 is TGTGCCGGCAGTGATCCAGGGGATAGAGACACTGAAGCTTTCTTT. Amino acids: CAGSDPGDRDTEAFF.

V and J are TRBV7-2 and TRBJ2-2; D is undetermined. The CDR3 totals 12 residues. Germline CDR1 SGHTA, CDR2 FQGNSA. Trimming pared 4 bases from V and 3 bases from J, leaving 3 bases between. CDR3 in amino acids: CASSSYTGELFF. CDR3 in DNA: TGTGCCAGCAGCTCCTACACCGGGGAGCTGTTTTTT.

The V and J genes are TRBV18 and TRBJ2-3; D not resolved. The germline V and J ends were trimmed by 0 bases and 2 bases, with 15 bases remaining between them. The CDR3 covers 17 residues. Germline assignment: CDR1 KGHSH and CDR2 LQKENI. This chain's CDR3 is CASSPPDSLRFTDTQYF. CDR3 in DNA: TGTGCCAGCTCACCACCAGACTCATTGAGGTTCACAGATACGCAGTATTTT. The full variable domain, with the rest looked up from reference TRBV18 and TRBJ2-3, is NAGVMQNPRHLVRRRGQEARLRCSPMKGHSHVYWYRQLPEEGLKFMVYLQKENIIDESGMPKERFSAEFPKEGPSILRIQQVVRGDSAAYFCASSPPDSLRFTDTQYFGPGTRLTVL.

This chain connects TRBV15 to TRBJ2-2; D is unresolved. Germline CDR1 LNHNV, CDR2 YYDKDF (reference sequence). The CDR3 covers 13 residues. The ends were cut back, 0 bases at V and 8 bases at J, with 7 bases in the middle. CDR3 nucleotide sequence: TGTGCCACCAGCAGAGAAAACTGGGGGGAGCTGTTTTTT. Translated: CATSRENWGELFF.

The genes are TRBV10-1 and TRBJ1-6, with a weak D call TRBD1 (5 bases). Germline V CDR1 and CDR2: WNHNN, SYGVQD (reference sequence). This CDR3 has 17 amino acids. Trimming removed 4 bases at V and 0 bases at J, with 13 bases between. For the CDR3, the DNA is TGCGCCAGCAGTGGGGGCACAGCGAGCTCCTATAATTCACCCCTCCACTTT. This codes for CASSGGTASSYNSPLHF.

The genes are TRBV7-9 and TRBJ2-2, with D possibly being TRBD1 (5 bases). With 0 bases removed from V and 1 base from J, the gap between germline ends came to 12 bases. This CDR3 comprises 17 residues. Germline V gene data show CDR1 as SEHNR and CDR2 as FQNEAQ (reference sequence). Here the CDR3 reads CASSLAEGQWNTGELFF. CDR3 bases: TGTGCCAGCAGCTTAGCGGAAGGACAATGGAACACCGGGGAGCTGTTTTTT.

Written as DNA, the CDR3 is TGTGCCAGCTCACCGGGCCTCTCTGGAAACACCATATATTTT. Encoded protein: CASSPGLSGNTIYF. This sequence joins TRBV18 and TRBJ1-3; no definite D call. Trimming left V 3 bases short and J 0 bases short, with 6 bases between. The CDR3 extends over 14 amino acids. Germline CDR1 is KGHSH and CDR2 is LQKENI.

CDR3 sequence reads: CASSPPPITGYGNTIYF. CDR3 in DNA: TGTGCCAGCAGCCCCCCCCCTATCACAGGTTATGGAAACACCATATATTTT. The V and J genes are TRBV14 and TRBJ1-3, with a weak D call TRBD1 (5 bases). The germline gives CDR1 SGHDN, CDR2 FVKESK. CDR3 length: 17 residues. Between the trimmed V and J ends, which lost 4 bases and 3 bases, there was a span of 19 bases. The full variable domain, with the rest looked up from reference TRBV14 and TRBJ1-3, is EAGVTQFPSHSVIEKGQTVTLRCDPISGHDNLYWYRRVMGKEIKFLLHFVKESKQDESGMPNNRFLAERTGGTYSTLKVQPAELEDSGVYFCASSPPPITGYGNTIYFGEGSWLTVV.

The chain is built from TRBV29-1 and TRBJ2-7; TRBD2 agrees at 12 bases. Germline CDR1 is SQVTM and CDR2 is ANQGSEA. The CDR3 is 14 residues long. The CDR3 protein is CPLKRLAGGLEQYF. The DNA for the CDR3 is TGCCCGTTGAAAAGGCTAGCGGGAGGGCTTGAGCAGTACTTC.

As to this clone: In the same sample, other DNA sequences code for this CDR3. This chain connects TRBV7-9 to TRBJ1-5, with 10 nucleotides matching TRBD1. After removal of 5 bases from V and 4 bases from J, the junction contained 2 bases not matched to a gene. Germline V gene data show CDR1 as SEHNR and CDR2 as FQNEAQ (reference sequence). The CDR3 extends over 14 amino acids. This CDR3 reads CASSPGQGNQPQHF. The CDR3 DNA sequence: TGTGCCAGCAGCCCGGGACAGGGGAATCAGCCCCAGCATTTT.

The chain has TRBV5-1 and TRBJ2-3; 10 bases line up with TRBD2. J gave up 0 bases and V 3 bases, and 4 bases lay outside the gene matches. CDR3 length: 16 amino acids. Germline lookup yields CDR1 SGHRS and CDR2 YFSETQ. The CDR3 region is CASSSGLAESTDTQYF. The DNA for the CDR3 is TGCGCCAGCAGCTCAGGACTAGCGGAGAGCACAGATACGCAGTATTTT.

This CDR3 reads CASSRGSGGAYEQYF. DNA for the CDR3: TGTGCCAGCAGCCGTGGGAGCGGGGGCGCCTACGAGCAGTACTTC. The chain is built from TRBV7-3 and TRBJ2-7; 8 bases are shared with TRBD2. CDR1 is SGHTA, CDR2 FQGTGA, per germline. This CDR3 is built from 15 residues. V lost 5 bases and J lost 2; bases outside the gene matches: 8. The complete variable domain, with remaining parts taken from reference TRBV7-3 and TRBJ2-7, reads GAGVSQTPSNKVTEKGKYVELRCDPISGHTALYWYRQSLGQGPEFLIYFQGTGAADDSGLPNDRFFAVRPEGSVSTLKIQRTERGDSAVYLCASSRGSGGAYEQYFGPGTRLTVT.